A selection of T cell receptor beta chains follows, all from one sample in a study of CD8 T cells in Susac syndrome. TCRdb itself ran the immunoSEQ multiplex PCR reads through MiXCR, one entry per CDR3 protein. The data show roughly 28,000 distinct CDR3 sequences, 90% to 95% seen once. Sequencing was carried out using CD8+ T cells from PBMCs. All receptors come from a human donor in good health. Both conserved end residues are trimmed from each CDR3.

V gene: TRBV7-9; CDR3 protein: ASSGPGFLETQY
V gene: TRBV27; CDR3 protein: ASSLYHGKETQY
V gene: TRBV2; CDR3 protein: ASIAGREQY
V gene: TRBV2; CDR3 protein: ASSVRTYQETQY
V gene: TRBV27; CDR3 protein: ASSLIGTGYEQY
V gene: TRBV7-9; CDR3 protein: ASRRSTEAF
V gene: TRBV4-3; CDR3 protein: ASSRKVAGGGSGDTQY
V gene: TRBV2; CDR3 protein: ASSEARSGTQY
V gene: TRBV12-5; CDR3 protein: ASGLGKGQGHEQF
V gene: TRBV20-1; CDR3 protein: SARDFREFGTGFSEAF
V gene: TRBV11-2; CDR3 protein: ASLRGAEETQY
V gene: TRBV12-5; CDR3 protein: ASGLARALYEQY
V gene: TRBV29-1; CDR3 protein: SVHLATNEKLF
V gene: TRBV27; CDR3 protein: ASSSTQGSYNEQF
V gene: TRBV27; CDR3 protein: ASSLLKTTNEKLF
V gene: TRBV7-6; CDR3 protein: ASSSRSEQY
V gene: TRBV7-9; CDR3 protein: ASSLARTLGIHNEQF
V gene: TRBV12-3/TRBV12-4; CDR3 protein: ASSLAGLAAGELF
V gene: TRBV19; CDR3 protein: ASSINPGTPLAKNIQY
V gene: TRBV7-9; CDR3 protein: ASSLVAGPGTGETQY
V gene: TRBV11-2; CDR3 protein: ASSLVGQNEQY
V gene: TRBV10-3; CDR3 protein: AISADRGSTDTQY
V gene: TRBV4-1; CDR3 protein: ASSQRGGTTEAF
V gene: TRBV20-1; CDR3 protein: SARELDRGSTDTQY
V gene: TRBV5-1; CDR3 protein: ASSLETPGADTQY
V gene: TRBV3-1; CDR3 protein: ASSPSVQGGYGYT
V gene: TRBV18; CDR3 protein: ASSPPQTDGYT
V gene: TRBV6-6; CDR3 protein: ASSYLTSAGDQPQH
V gene: TRBV7-9; CDR3 protein: ASSLGTEINIQY
V gene: TRBV9; CDR3 protein: ASSVEGGGALNEQF
V gene: TRBV12-3/TRBV12-4; CDR3 protein: ASSLRSPGTDTQY
V gene: TRBV7-2; CDR3 protein: ASSLILTSSGYYEQY
V gene: TRBV29-1; CDR3 protein: SARGTGVSDTQY
V gene: TRBV20-1; CDR3 protein: SARGDRDTEAF
V gene: TRBV27; CDR3 protein: ASSLSGTSGDYEQF